Listed here are 29 T cell receptor beta chains from one sample, sequenced in a study of blood T cell repertoires in COVID-19. Sequencing was performed with immunoSEQ multiplex PCR; in TCRdb, only in-frame clones are kept and a portion is missing. Among almost 250,000 clones, about 82% were seen once, and the ten largest hold 9.1%. The sample taken for sequencing was PBMCs or T cells enriched from blood (not recorded which). The receptors were gathered from a woman in her forties or fifties with acute COVID-19.

J is TRBJ1-1 and V is TRBV5-5; D is ambiguous. Germline V gives CDR1 SGHKS, CDR2 YYEKEE (reference sequence). With 1 base removed from V and 1 base from J, the gap between germline ends came to 8 bases. The CDR3 length is 14 residues. CDR3 sequence: CASSLYGQNTEAFF. CDR3 coding DNA: TGTGCCAGCAGCTTGTACGGTCAGAACACTGAAGCTTTCTTT.

The V and J genes are TRBV20-1 and TRBJ1-2; D gene uncertain. CDR3 size: 15 residues. V lost 3 bases to trimming and J lost 3 bases, with 17 bases between them. Germline CDR1 DFQATT, CDR2 SNEGSKA (reference sequence). The DNA for the CDR3 is TGCAGTGCTAGTGCCCCCGATGCGGAAGACTATGGCTACACCTTC. As protein: CSASAPDAEDYGYTF.

This chain connects TRBV5-6 to TRBJ2-1, with a possible D match to TRBD2 (7 bases). The CDR3 covers 15 residues. Trimming left V 2 bases short and J 10 bases short, with 19 bases between. Germline lookup yields CDR1 SGHDT and CDR2 YYEEEE. The CDR3 DNA sequence: TGTGCCAGCAGCTTACAGGGAGGGGGGGTCCGCGAGCAGTTCTTC. The encoded protein is CASSLQGGGVREQFF.

The chain couples TRBV5-1 to TRBJ2-3, with D perhaps matching TRBD2 (5 bases). V was clipped by 0 bases and J by 3 bases, with 11 bases between them. From germline, CDR1 is SGHRS and CDR2 YFSETQ. This CDR3 has 15 residues. CDR3 nucleotides: TGCGCCAGCAGCTTGGTTCTCGGGGAAACAGATACGCAGTATTTT. As protein: CASSLVLGETDTQYF.

The chain couples TRBV7-2 to TRBJ2-5; no clear D. Deletions cut 4 bases from V and 2 bases from J, with 5 bases between. The germline CDR1 and CDR2 sequences are SGHTA and FQGNSA. CDR3 length: 12 amino acids. The CDR3 sequence: CASSSVQETQYF. CDR3 in DNA: TGTGCCAGCAGCTCAGTTCAAGAGACCCAGTACTTC.

This chain joins TRBV30 and TRBJ2-1, with a tentative D call TRBD2 (7 bases). The V and J ends lost 0 bases and 4 bases respectively, with 13 bases between them. The CDR3 extends over 15 amino acids. Per germline, CDR1 GTSNPN and CDR2 SVGIG (reference sequence). CDR3 loop: CAWSVGGGAYNEQFF. Written as DNA, the CDR3 is TGTGCCTGGAGTGTAGGGGGGGGAGCTTACAATGAGCAGTTCTTC.

V and J are TRBV19 and TRBJ1-2, with D tentatively TRBD1 (5 bases). V was trimmed by 8 bases and J by 2 bases, leaving 15 bases between them. Looked up from germline, CDR1 is LNHDA and CDR2 is SQIVND (reference sequence). This CDR3 is 14 amino acids long. The DNA for the CDR3 is TGTGCCAGTCACAAGGACAAATCGAACTATGGCTACACCTTC. Translated, it gives CASHKDKSNYGYTF.

The chain employs TRBV20-1 and TRBJ1-5, with TRBD1 matching over 7 bases. Germline lookup yields CDR1 DFQATT and CDR2 SNEGSKA (reference sequence). The CDR3 contains 15 residues. Trimming removed 3 bases from V and 5 bases from J; junction bases left unmatched: 10. CDR3 sequence reads: CSASFQGGPDQPQHF. The CDR3 DNA reads TGCAGTGCTAGTTTTCAGGGGGGCCCGGATCAGCCCCAGCATTTT.

V gene TRBV19 combines with J gene TRBJ1-5; D call uncertain. The ends were cut back, 5 bases at V and 1 base at J, with 12 bases in the middle. CDR1 and CDR2 from the germline V gene are LNHDA and SQIVND (reference sequence). The CDR3 has 15 residues. CDR3 sequence (DNA): TGTGCCAGTAGTCCTCTTACAGACAGCAATCAGCCCCAGCATTTT. Translating it yields CASSPLTDSNQPQHF.

This chain links TRBV5-1 with TRBJ1-3, with TRBD1 as a possible D gene (5 bases). Trimming took off 7 bases at V and 0 bases at J, with 11 bases between the two ends. CDR3 length equals 14 residues. CDR1 is SGHRS, CDR2 YFSETQ, per germline. Here the CDR3 DNA reads TGCGCCAGCTCCCCAGGGTCCTCTGGAAACACCATATATTTT. It translates to CASSPGSSGNTIYF.

V is TRBV9 and J is TRBJ1-2, with no clear D. V was pared by 0 bases and J by 4 bases, with 10 bases between. CDR1 is SGDLS, CDR2 YYNGEE, per germline. CDR3 length equals 14 residues. The CDR3 spells CASSVDPNTYGYTF. CDR3 DNA: TGTGCCAGCAGCGTAGACCCCAACACCTATGGCTACACCTTC.

This sequence joins TRBV5-6 and TRBJ1-2; a possible D gene is TRBD1 (6 bases). This CDR3 has 14 amino acids. Germline CDR1 SGHDT, CDR2 YYEEEE. V lost 2 bases to trimming and J lost 4 bases, with 12 bases between them. The CDR3, as DNA: TGTGCCAGCAGCTTTAATACAGGGCCCTATGGCTACACCTTC. It translates to CASSFNTGPYGYTF.

V usage is TRBV9 and J usage is TRBJ2-7; the D gene is possibly TRBD1 (6 bases). Trimming stripped 3 bases from V and 3 bases from J, with 22 bases between. The CDR3 covers 17 residues. Germline-derived CDR1 and CDR2 are SGDLS and YYNGEE. The CDR3 nucleotides are TGTGCCAGCAGCGAAAGAGGGGCCCCACAGGGTGACTACGAGCAGTACTTC. The encoded protein is CASSERGAPQGDYEQYF.

The chain combines TRBV30 with TRBJ1-2; D perhaps matches TRBD1 (6 bases). The V gene lost 3 bases and the J gene lost 6 bases, with 11 bases spanning the gap. CDR1 and CDR2 (germline): GTSNPN, SVGIG (reference sequence). CDR3 size: 12 residues. CDR3 nucleotide sequence: TGTGCCTGGAGCCACAGGGTGGATGGCTACACCTTC. Residues: CAWSHRVDGYTF.

CDR3: CASSPAWDNQPQHF. The CDR3 nucleotides read TGTGCCAGCAGTCCCGCATGGGACAACCAGCCCCAGCATTTT. The V and J genes are TRBV6-2 or TRBV6-3 and TRBJ1-5, with a tentative D call TRBD1 (6 bases). Trimming took 5 bases from V and 7 from J, leaving 15 bases between them. The CDR3 is 14 amino acids. Germline V CDR1 and CDR2: MNHEY, SVGEGT.

The chain joins TRBV7-7 to TRBJ2-1; 11 bases line up with TRBD2. Germline values: CDR1 SSHAT, CDR2 FNYEAQ (reference sequence). V lost 5 bases and J lost 7; bases outside the gene matches: 10. This CDR3 contains 16 residues. The chain's CDR3 is CASSPAAASGRNEQFF. CDR3 DNA sequence: TGTGCCAGCAGCCCAGCCGCGGCTAGCGGGAGGAATGAGCAGTTCTTC.

V usage is TRBV10-1 and J usage is TRBJ2-7; the match to TRBD1 covers 9 bases. Germline V gene data show CDR1 as WNHNN and CDR2 as SYGVQD (reference sequence). The junction had 5 bases not matched to a gene; V was cut back by 4 bases and J by 4 bases. This CDR3 has 14 amino acids. In DNA form, the CDR3 reads TGCGCCAGCAGTGCAACAGGGGGCCTTTACGAGCAGTACTTC. Protein: CASSATGGLYEQYF.

This sequence joins TRBV28 and TRBJ2-6; TRBD2 might be the D (5 bases). V was pared by 7 bases and J by 12 bases, with 10 bases between. This CDR3 is 11 amino acids long. Germline CDR1 is MDHEN and CDR2 is SYDVKM. CDR3 amino acids: CASTSGSVLTF. CDR3 nucleotides: TGTGCCAGCACCTCGGGAAGCGTCCTGACTTTC. The complete variable domain, with remaining parts taken from reference TRBV28 and TRBJ2-6, reads DVKVTQSSRYLVKRTGEKVFLECVQDMDHENMFWYRQDPGLGLRLIYFSYDVKMKEKGDIPEGYSVSREKKERFSLILESASTNQTSMYLCASTSGSVLTFGAGSRLTVL.

The rearrangement uses TRBV19 and TRBJ2-7; TRBD1 agrees at 9 bases. V trimming: 7 bases; J trimming: 3 bases; junction bases outside the gene matches: 16. Looked up from germline, CDR1 is LNHDA and CDR2 is SQIVND (reference sequence). The CDR3 covers 17 residues. The CDR3 reads CASTRKPPGQGDYEQYF. CDR3 sequence (DNA): TGTGCCAGTACCCGAAAGCCCCCGGGACAGGGTGACTACGAGCAGTACTTC.

This rearrangement joins TRBV9 to TRBJ2-2; 8 nucleotides match TRBD1. With 5 bases clipped from V and 4 bases from J, the junction kept 7 bases outside the gene matches. Germline CDR1 SGDLS, CDR2 YYNGEE. The CDR3 consists of 15 residues. CDR3 region: CASREGTGTTGELFF. DNA for the CDR3: TGTGCCAGCAGAGAGGGGACAGGCACCACCGGGGAGCTGTTTTTT.

The J gene is TRBJ1-5, the V gene TRBV19; TRBD1 agrees at 7 bases. The CDR3 is made up of 14 amino acids. Germline assignment: CDR1 LNHDA and CDR2 SQIVND (reference sequence). With 8 bases clipped from V and 0 bases from J, the junction kept 4 bases outside the gene matches. Written as DNA, the CDR3 is TGTGCCAGTGGGACAGATTTTAGCAATCAGCCCCAGCATTTT. Translated, it gives CASGTDFSNQPQHF.

This chain's CDR3 is CATSDPGQGEVETQYF. The CDR3 DNA reads as TGTGCCACCAGTGATCCCGGACAGGGTGAGGTGGAGACCCAGTACTTC. The V call is TRBV24-1, the J call TRBJ2-5, with 8 nucleotides matching TRBD1. Trimming removed 3 bases from V and 5 bases from J; junction bases left unmatched: 10. The CDR3 totals 16 residues. The V gene's germline CDR1 is KGHDR and CDR2 SFDVKD.

The CDR3 spells CASTRGQGRGETQYF. The DNA for the CDR3 is TGTGCCAGCACCAGAGGACAGGGGAGGGGAGAGACCCAGTACTTC. V is TRBV7-2 and J is TRBJ2-5; 9 positions match TRBD1. The trim removed 7 bases at V and 4 bases at J, leaving 10 bases unmatched. From germline, CDR1 is SGHTA and CDR2 FQGNSA. CDR3 length: 15 residues. The full variable domain, completed using reference TRBV7-2 and TRBJ2-5, is GAGVSQSPSNKVTEKGKDVELRCDPISGHTALYWYRQSLGQGLEFLIYFQGNSAPDKSGLPSDRFSAERTGGSVSTLTIQRTQQEDSAVYLCASTRGQGRGETQYFGPGTRLLVL.

V is TRBV10-1 and J is TRBJ1-5, with TRBD1 matching 11 bases. CDR3 length: 17 amino acids. CDR1 WNHNN and CDR2 SYGVQD come from the germline V gene (reference sequence). The V gene end was trimmed by 0 bases and the J gene end by 6 bases; junction bases not matched to a gene: 7. The CDR3 DNA is TGCGCCAGCAGTGAGTCCGGGGGGACAGGGGGGTGTCAGCCCCAGCATTTT. It translates to CASSESGGTGGCQPQHF.

This chain joins TRBV6-5 and TRBJ1-3; possibly TRBD1 for D (5 bases). V was pared by 4 bases and J by 0 bases, with 10 bases between. This CDR3 has 15 residues. CDR1 is MNHEY, CDR2 SVGAGI, per germline. Written as DNA, the CDR3 is TGTGCCAGCAGTTTACAGGTCCACTCTGGAAACACCATATATTTT. Amino acid sequence: CASSLQVHSGNTIYF.

The chain uses TRBV19 and TRBJ1-2; TRBD1 agrees at 8 bases. V shed 7 bases and J 0 bases; nucleotides not matched to a gene: 4. In germline, CDR1 is LNHDA, CDR2 SQIVND (reference sequence). CDR3 length equals 14 residues. CDR3 region: CASTPQGANYGYTF. CDR3 sequence (DNA): TGTGCCAGTACCCCACAGGGGGCTAACTATGGCTACACCTTC.

In DNA, the CDR3 is TGTGCAAGTCGCCCGAGACAGGGGGCAAGAAGGTTGACGGACACTGAAGCTTTCTTT. Protein product: CASRPRQGARRLTDTEAFF. The rearrangement uses TRBV12-2 and TRBJ1-1; TRBD1 is taken as the D call from the table, unchecked against the DNA. TRBV12-2 is annotated as a pseudogene. The CDR3 has 19 amino acids.

This sequence joins TRBV2 and TRBJ1-2; D might be TRBD1 (5 bases). V was pared by 6 bases and J by 7 bases, with 24 bases between. The germline V gene has CDR1 SNHLY and CDR2 FYNNEI. This CDR3 region has 16 residues. The CDR3 coding sequence is TGTGCCAGCAGATCCAGCGAAGGGTTTCGGACACTTGGCTACACCTTC. Translated: CASRSSEGFRTLGYTF.

This chain uses TRBV4-2 with TRBJ2-6; 8 bases map to TRBD2. Trimming removed 0 bases from V and 3 bases from J; junction bases left unmatched: 7. Per germline, CDR1 LGHNA and CDR2 YNFKEQ. This CDR3 has 18 amino acids. CDR3 in DNA: TGTGCCAGCAGCCAAGATAGGGTAGCGGGGAGTGGGGCCAACGTCCTGACTTTC. It translates to CASSQDRVAGSGANVLTF.